The 25 T cell receptor beta chains given below trace back to one sample, sequenced in a study of beta chain features in type 1 diabetes. All of the isolated RNA was reverse transcribed, so expressed TCRB transcripts were sequenced. The assay was immunoSEQ multiplex PCR, and TCRdb's table has in-frame clones only and misses some. The sample includes hundreds of thousands of clones, 7.5% to 9% of them seen just once. The sample taken for sequencing was central memory CD4+ T cells from blood. These TCRs come from a woman in her late teens or twenties in good health.

This clone was seen only a few times. V gene TRBV7-2 combines with J gene TRBJ2-7; perhaps TRBD1 as D (6 bases). Germline CDR1 SGHTA, CDR2 FQGNSA. The ends were cut back, 5 bases at V and 3 bases at J, with 14 bases in the middle. The CDR3 totals 14 residues. Here the CDR3 reads CASSVPGTIYEQYF. Written as DNA, the CDR3 is TGTGCCAGCAGCGTACCAGGGACAATCTACGAGCAGTACTTC.

Points on this clone: Compared with germline, one end of the junction differs, possibly owing to a read error. The rearrangement joins TRBV7-6 to TRBJ2-1; 9 bases match TRBD2. CDR3 length: 14 amino acids. Germline CDR1 is SGHVS and CDR2 is FNYEAQ. DNA for the CDR3: TGTGCCAGCAGCTCCCGCCTTGAGCGGGAGGCCGCTCTCTTC. Translating gives CASSSRLEREAALF.

The sample holds a few counts of this clone. This sequence joins TRBV2 and TRBJ1-2; the match to TRBD1 covers 9 bases. The germline V gene has CDR1 SNHLY and CDR2 FYNNEI. V gave up 4 bases and J gave up 7 bases; unmatched junction bases: 10. This CDR3 is 15 amino acids long. The CDR3, as DNA: TGTGCCAGCAGTGCAATGGGACAGGGAGGCTCTGGCTACACCTTC. It specifies CASSAMGQGGSGYTF.

This clone was seen a few times. The chain recombines TRBV7-2 with TRBJ1-1; D is uncertain. CDR1 and CDR2 (germline): SGHTA, FQGNSA. The CDR3 covers 15 residues. The ends were cut back, 0 bases at V and 8 bases at J, with 16 bases in the middle. The CDR3 loop is CASSLAHSKAGEAFF. The CDR3 region has the DNA TGTGCCAGCAGCTTAGCCCATAGCAAGGCGGGGGAAGCTTTCTTT.

This clone was detected a few times. The chain carries TRBV5-5 and TRBJ1-2; 7 nucleotides line up with TRBD1. V lost 4 bases, J lost 6 bases, and 3 bases stayed unmatched. Looked up from germline, CDR1 is SGHKS and CDR2 is YYEKEE (reference sequence). The length of the CDR3 is 12 residues. DNA for the CDR3: TGTGCCAGCAGCCGACAGGGCGATGGCTACACCTTC. The encoded protein is CASSRQGDGYTF.

The chain has TRBV7-2 and TRBJ2-4; the match to TRBD2 covers 8 bases. Germline loops: CDR1 SGHTA, CDR2 FQGNSA. V gave up 2 bases and J gave up 8 bases; unmatched junction bases: 2. The CDR3 is made up of 13 amino acids. This chain's CDR3 is CASSLSGRDIQYF. The CDR3 coding sequence is TGTGCCAGCAGCTTAAGCGGGAGAGACATTCAGTACTTC. Full variable domain (remainder filled in from reference TRBV7-2 and TRBJ2-4): GAGVSQSPSNKVTEKGKDVELRCDPISGHTALYWYRQSLGQGLEFLIYFQGNSAPDKSGLPSDRFSAERTGGSVSTLTIQRTQQEDSAVYLCASSLSGRDIQYFGAGTRLSVL.

The chain links TRBV29-1 to TRBJ2-1; 13 bases are shared with TRBD2. This CDR3 is 17 amino acids long. Unmatched junction bases numbered 11, after V lost 4 bases and J lost 5 bases. The germline V gene encodes CDR1 SQVTM and CDR2 ANQGSEA. In DNA form, the CDR3 reads TGCAGCGTTGCGGGACTAGCGGGACCAGTTGCTAACAATGAGCAGTTCTTC. This translates into CSVAGLAGPVANNEQFF.

Points on this clone: The same CDR3 arises from other DNA sequences in this sample as well. The rearrangement links TRBV28 to TRBJ2-3; 8 positions match TRBD1. This CDR3 is 14 amino acids long. Germline V CDR1 and CDR2: MDHEN, SYDVKM. Trimming removed 3 bases from V and 5 bases from J; junction bases left unmatched: 4. CDR3 amino acids: CASSFQGAKDTQYF. CDR3 nucleotide sequence: TGTGCCAGCAGTTTTCAGGGGGCAAAAGATACGCAGTATTTT. Together with reference TRBV28 and TRBJ2-3, the CDR3 gives the full variable domain: DVKVTQSSRYLVKRTGEKVFLECVQDMDHENMFWYRQDPGLGLRLIYFSYDVKMKEKGDIPEGYSVSREKKERFSLILESASTNQTSMYLCASSFQGAKDTQYFGPGTRLTVL.

Many counts were recorded for this clone. This chain connects TRBV9 to TRBJ2-1, with 7 bases fitting TRBD2. With V trimmed by 1 base and J by 0 bases, 10 bases remained unmatched. Germline CDR1 and CDR2: SGDLS and YYNGEE. CDR3 length: 18 residues. CDR3 amino acids: CASSVFTSVGSSYNEQFF. The CDR3 nucleotides read TGTGCCAGCAGCGTATTCACTAGCGTGGGAAGCTCCTACAATGAGCAGTTCTTC.

The chain joins TRBV6-6 to TRBJ2-1, with D tentatively TRBD1 (6 bases). Trimming removed 3 bases from V and 4 bases from J, with 7 bases in between. In germline, CDR1 is MNHNY, CDR2 SVGAGI (reference sequence). This CDR3 has 13 amino acids. DNA of the CDR3: TGTGCCAGCAGTTATGACAGGTACAATGAGCAGTTCTTC. This gives the protein CASSYDRYNEQFF.

This chain joins TRBV5-1 and TRBJ2-1, with TRBD1 identical over 10 bases. Trimming cost V 4 bases and J 6 bases; bases outside gene matches: 10. Germline V gene data show CDR1 as SGHRS and CDR2 as YFSETQ. The CDR3 consists of 16 residues. This CDR3 reads CASSRGQGLGSNEQFF. CDR3 nucleotides: TGCGCCAGCAGCCGGGGACAGGGGCTCGGTTCCAATGAGCAGTTCTTC.

This clone occurred many times. This chain connects TRBV10-1 to TRBJ2-2; TRBD1 is a possible D gene (6 bases). V lost 9 bases, J lost 3 bases, and 11 bases lay in between. Germline V gene data show CDR1 as WNHNN and CDR2 as SYGVQD (reference sequence). The CDR3 covers 13 residues. CDR3 bases: TGCGCCAGTTCTAAGGGGGACACCGGGGAGCTGTTTTTT. Translated, it gives CASSKGDTGELFF.

The chain has TRBV19 and TRBJ1-5; TRBD1 is a possible D gene (6 bases). V shed 7 bases and J shed 4 bases, with 26 bases lying between them. Germline V lookup: CDR1 LNHDA, CDR2 SQIVND (reference sequence). The CDR3 loop spans 18 amino acids. Here the CDR3 reads CASTTNRVSRGRNQPQHF. The CDR3 DNA follows: TGTGCCAGTACCACGAACAGGGTTTCGAGGGGAAGAAATCAGCCCCAGCATTTT.

This chain links TRBV2 with TRBJ2-5; 12 bases align to TRBD1. Germline lookup yields CDR1 SNHLY and CDR2 FYNNEI. The CDR3 loop spans 14 amino acids. Trimming cost V 7 bases and J 5 bases; bases outside gene matches: 5. The CDR3 coding sequence is TGTGCCAGCAACCGGGACAGGGGGCCTGAGACCCAGTACTTC. Amino acids: CASNRDRGPETQYF.

V is TRBV4-1 and J is TRBJ2-1; 8 bases are a match to TRBD1. From germline, CDR1 is MGHRA and CDR2 YSYEKL. V was pared by 2 bases and J by 0 bases, with 6 bases of the junction left unmatched. The CDR3 totals 17 residues. As DNA, the CDR3 is TGCGCCAGCAGCCAACCCAGGACAGGGCGCTCCTACAATGAGCAGTTCTTC. Amino acid sequence: CASSQPRTGRSYNEQFF.

The chain joins TRBV10-3 to TRBJ2-2; D may be TRBD1 (5 bases). The CDR3 totals 17 residues. Germline CDR1 and CDR2: ENHRY and SYGVKD. The germline V and J ends were trimmed by 10 bases and 0 bases, with 21 bases remaining between them. CDR3 bases: TGTGCCACCAAACCCCCGCAGGGTGTGGCGAACACCGGGGAGCTGTTTTTT. Encoded protein: CATKPPQGVANTGELFF.

The chain employs TRBV6-6 and TRBJ1-4, with unresolved D. CDR3 size: 14 residues. Germline V gives CDR1 MNHNY, CDR2 SVGAGI (reference sequence). With 6 bases removed from V and 1 base from J, the gap between germline ends came to 9 bases. CDR3 loop: CASRISGTNEKLFF. DNA for the CDR3: TGTGCCAGCAGGATTTCAGGAACTAATGAAAAACTGTTTTTT.

This clone was detected ten times or more. V is TRBV28 and J is TRBJ2-7; tentatively, D is TRBD1 or TRBD2 (5 bases each). CDR1 and CDR2 from the germline V gene are MDHEN and SYDVKM. The CDR3 covers 16 residues. V was cut by 5 bases and J by 1 base, with 18 bases left in between. CDR3 in amino acids: CASSPQRGRGSYEQYF. The DNA of the CDR3 is TGTGCCAGCAGTCCCCAGAGGGGACGGGGATCCTACGAGCAGTACTTC.

J is TRBJ2-2 and V is TRBV7-9, with TRBD2 matching 7 bases. J gave up 4 bases and V 5 bases, and 10 bases lay outside the gene matches. The germline gives CDR1 SEHNR, CDR2 FQNEAQ (reference sequence). The CDR3 extends over 16 amino acids. The CDR3 region is CASSPVGAGPTGELFF. In DNA, the CDR3 is TGTGCCAGCAGCCCCGTTGGAGCGGGACCCACCGGGGAGCTGTTTTTT.

This clone has only a few counts. Distinct nucleotide sequences in the sample also encode this CDR3. The rearrangement uses TRBV6-5 and TRBJ2-6; D is uncertain. V was pared by 3 bases and J by 0 bases, with 3 bases between. The CDR3 length is 14 residues. CDR1 is MNHEY and CDR2 is SVGAGI in the germline V gene. The CDR3 bases are TGTGCCAGCAGTTATAGCTCTGGGGCCAACGTCCTGACTTTC. It specifies CASSYSSGANVLTF.

In nucleotides, the CDR3 is TGTGCCAGCAGTTATTCGACAGGGGTCGATGAGCAGTTCTTC. Amino acid sequence: CASSYSTGVDEQFF. The chain employs TRBV6-6 and TRBJ2-1, with 8 nucleotides matching TRBD1. The CDR3 sequence is 14 residues long. Trimming cost V 3 bases and J 8 bases; bases outside gene matches: 6. CDR1 is MNHNY, CDR2 SVGAGI, per germline (reference sequence).

V and J are TRBV27 and TRBJ2-1, with 15 bases matching TRBD2. V shed 5 bases, J shed 4 bases, and the junction held 9 bases outside the gene matches. CDR1 is MNHEY, CDR2 SMNVEV, per germline (reference sequence). There are 18 residues in the CDR3. This CDR3 reads CASSPTPGLAGGYNEQFF. Here the CDR3 DNA reads TGTGCCAGCAGTCCAACCCCGGGACTAGCGGGAGGTTACAATGAGCAGTTCTTC.

There are a few counts of this clone. The rearrangement joins TRBV5-4 to TRBJ2-3; D is unclear. The CDR3 runs 13 residues. Trimming pared 1 base from V and 4 bases from J, leaving 7 bases between. Looked up from germline, CDR1 is SGHNT and CDR2 is YYREEE (reference sequence). The CDR3 spells CASSLSFSDTQYF. The CDR3 DNA is TGTGCCAGCAGCTTGAGTTTTTCAGATACGCAGTATTTT.

The chain carries TRBV5-6 and TRBJ2-7; possible D gene TRBD2, 6 bases. This CDR3 has 15 amino acids. Looked up from germline, CDR1 is SGHDT and CDR2 is YYEEEE. V lost 2 bases to trimming and J lost 2 bases, with 14 bases between them. DNA of the CDR3: TGTGCCAGCAGCTTCAAGGGCGGGGTGACCTACGAGCAGTACTTC. This encodes CASSFKGGVTYEQYF. The full variable domain, in which reference TRBV5-6 and TRBJ2-7 provide the parts outside the CDR3, is DAGVTQSPTHLIKTRGQQVTLRCSPKSGHDTVSWYQQALGQGPQFIFQYYEEEERQRGNFPDRFSGHQFPNYSSELNVNALLLGDSALYLCASSFKGGVTYEQYFGPGTRLTVT.

This clone showed up just a few times. The chain couples TRBV9 to TRBJ2-5, with unresolved D. The germline V and J ends were trimmed by 0 bases and 5 bases, with 5 bases remaining between them. CDR1 is SGDLS, CDR2 YYNGEE, per germline. CDR3 length: 12 residues. Here the CDR3 DNA reads TGTGCCAGCAGCGTAGTAAAGGAGACCCAGTACTTC. Translating gives CASSVVKETQYF.